The TCR beta chain under discussion was sequenced for a study of cytomegalovirus exposure and HLA in healthy donors. Across the whole study: The 95 to 150 validation repertoires used a platform that matched the one used for the 550 to 800 first-cohort repertoires, as a later analysis reported. General observations from the study: A few CMV-associated chains proved CMV antigen-specific in vitro. Within the approximately 130 validation repertoires, first-cohort TCR clusters tended to co-occur, according to a later analysis. There were around 160 TCR beta chains listed as cytomegalovirus-associated.

Remarks on this clone: Its antigen is undetermined.

CDR1 MGHRA and CDR2 YSYEKL come from the germline V gene. CDR3 size: 15 residues. V gave up 4 bases and J gave up 5 bases; unmatched junction bases: 3. Measured with immunoSEQ multiplex PCR; TCRdb has only the in-frame clones, and not every one. The sample gives some 250,000 clones, approximately 84% of which show up once; 1% to 1.5% is in the top ten. The chain combines TRBV4-1 with TRBJ2-1; 12 bases map to TRBD2. The receptor was derived from a woman between 25 and 40 years old in good health and CMV-seropositive. Sequencing input: PBMCs. CDR3 nucleotide sequence: TGCGCCAGCAGCCTCCGGACTAGCGGGGACAATGAGCAGTTCTTC. Translated, it gives CASSLRTSGDNEQFF.